These 7 T cell receptor beta chains were sequenced from one sample in a study of blood T cell repertoires in COVID-19. The assay was immunoSEQ multiplex PCR, and TCRdb's table has in-frame clones only and misses some. The sample shows a few hundred thousand clones, about 90% of them seen only once. The sample taken for sequencing was peripheral blood. The receptors originated from a woman under 40 with COVID-19, enrolled during active disease.

This chain uses TRBV7-2 with TRBJ2-1; 10 bases fit TRBD2. The V gene's germline CDR1 is SGHTA and CDR2 FQGNSA. The CDR3 consists of 15 residues. Trimming cost V 3 bases and J 5 bases; bases outside gene matches: 4. This CDR3 reads CASSFTSGVNNEQFF. DNA for the CDR3: TGTGCCAGCAGCTTCACTAGCGGGGTTAACAATGAGCAGTTCTTC.

This chain uses TRBV18 with TRBJ2-1, with 7 bases lining up with TRBD1. This CDR3 is 15 amino acids long. Germline V gives CDR1 KGHSH, CDR2 LQKENI. The J segment lost 4 bases and the V segment lost 0 bases, leaving 3 bases of the junction unmatched. CDR3 DNA sequence: TGTGCCAGCTCACCACCGGGACAGATATACAATGAGCAGTTCTTC. Amino acids: CASSPPGQIYNEQFF.

Here the CDR3 reads CASSHIPEQFF. DNA for the CDR3: TGTGCCAGCAGCCACATTCCTGAGCAGTTCTTC. The chain employs TRBV2 and TRBJ2-1, with no clear D. Germline values: CDR1 SNHLY, CDR2 FYNNEI. The CDR3 extends over 11 amino acids. V was cut by 6 bases and J by 9 bases, with 9 bases left in between. Complete variable domain (other parts from reference TRBV2 and TRBJ2-1): EPEVTQTPSHQVTQMGQEVILRCVPISNHLYFYWYRQILGQKVEFLVSFYNNEISEKSEIFDDQFSVERPDGSNFTLKIRSTKLEDSAMYFCASSHIPEQFFGPGTRLTVL.

This clone came up once. The rearrangement uses TRBV19 and TRBJ1-5, with a possible D match to TRBD1 (6 bases). This CDR3 region has 17 residues. CDR1 and CDR2 (germline): LNHDA, SQIVND (reference sequence). Deletions cut 1 base from V and 4 bases from J, with 17 bases between. Here the CDR3 reads CASSIGPGGGLNQPQHF. In nucleotides, the CDR3 is TGTGCCAGTAGTATAGGCCCCGGTGGGGGCCTGAATCAGCCCCAGCATTTT.

The V and J genes are TRBV3-1 (or the pseudogene TRBV3-2) and TRBJ2-1, with D unresolved. The CDR3 spans 18 residues. Germline CDR1 reads LGHDT; CDR2 reads YNNKEL (reference sequence). V lost 1 base, J lost 0 bases, and 16 bases lay in between. The CDR3 is CASSQGALYGSSYNEQFF. The CDR3 DNA reads TGTGCCAGCAGCCAAGGGGCCTTGTACGGTAGCTCCTACAATGAGCAGTTCTTC.

V is TRBV4-1 and J is TRBJ1-2, with 9 positions matching TRBD1. V shed 5 bases and J 4 bases; nucleotides not matched to a gene: 11. This CDR3 is 16 amino acids long. CDR1 MGHRA and CDR2 YSYEKL come from the germline V gene. The CDR3 DNA reads as TGCGCCAGCAGCGGGCGTTCTCGGGACAGGGTCTATGGCTACACCTTC. Its translation: CASSGRSRDRVYGYTF.

The V gene is TRBV27, the J gene TRBJ1-6, with TRBD1 as a possible D gene (5 bases). Germline V gene lookup returns CDR1 MNHEY and CDR2 SMNVEV (reference sequence). Trimming shortened V by 4 bases and J by 4 bases, and 11 bases separated the two germline ends. The CDR3 runs 15 residues. CDR3: CASSSRVYYNSPLHF. Here the CDR3 DNA reads TGTGCCAGCAGTTCCAGGGTTTATTATAATTCACCCCTCCACTTT.